This T cell receptor (beta chain) was identified during a study of CD8 T cells in Susac syndrome. Findings and caveats of the study: It was acknowledged by the study that relatively few individuals were included in its TCR sequencing and HLA analysis.

Roughly 0.5 to 1 ug RNA was reverse transcribed with random hexamers. TCR beta CDR3 was amplified by immunoSEQ multiplex PCR. This amplification extended across 54 Vbeta and 13 Jbeta segments. TCRdb ran MiXCR on the immunoSEQ multiplex PCR reads and lists one entry per CDR3 protein. The sample contains more than 55,000 distinct CDR3 sequences, around 96% of which appear only once. A remark on this clonotype: Its matching antigen is unknown.

Sequencing of TCR beta covered CD8+ and CD4+ T cells obtained from blood. Negative magnetic isolation gave CD8+ and CD4+ cells; FACS enriched CD8+ TEMRA. Sequenced material: CD4+ T cells from PBMCs. The receptor comes from a human donor with multiple sclerosis.

CDR3 amino acids: CASSQPPVGEQFF. As DNA, the CDR3 is TGTGCCAGCAGCCAACCTCCAGTTGGTGAGCAGTTCTTC. The rearrangement links TRBV3-1 to TRBJ2-1, with no clear D. This CDR3 has 13 residues. Germline values: CDR1 LGHDT, CDR2 YNNKEL (reference sequence). The V end was cut by 2 bases, the J end by 9 bases, with 11 bases between.